The 18 T cell receptor beta chains below were found in one sample sequenced in a study of blood T cell repertoires in COVID-19. Assay: immunoSEQ multiplex PCR; the TCRdb copy retains only in-frame clones and omits some. Here the sample spans about 200,000 clones, around 80% being singletons. Material: peripheral blood. The receptors come from a human donor with acute or convalescent COVID-19. The donor label of this sample is uncertain.

This sequence joins TRBV19 and TRBJ1-2; TRBD1 matches at 8 bases. Trimming at V came to 1 base and at J to 5 bases, leaving 0 bases not matched to a gene. CDR3 length equals 13 residues. Germline CDR1 and CDR2: LNHDA and SQIVND (reference sequence). The CDR3 reads CASSIGDRYGYTF. Written as DNA, the CDR3 is TGTGCCAGTAGTATAGGGGACAGGTATGGCTACACCTTC.

The chain combines TRBV6-2 or TRBV6-3 with TRBJ2-1, with D unclear. The CDR3 spans 16 residues. Germline V gene sequence: CDR1 MNHEY, CDR2 SVGEGT. V shed 4 bases and J shed 0 bases, with 13 bases lying between them. In DNA, the CDR3 is TGTGCCAGCAGTTCTAGGCCCCCGGGCTCCTACAATGAGCAGTTCTTC. It is translated as CASSSRPPGSYNEQFF.

In this sample, this clone turned up a few times. The chain links TRBV3-1 (or the pseudogene TRBV3-2) to TRBJ2-7, with 7 nucleotides matching TRBD2. V lost 1 base and J lost 0; bases outside the gene matches: 0. The CDR3 sequence is 14 residues long. The germline gives CDR1 LGHDT, CDR2 YNNKEL (reference sequence). The CDR3 reads CASSQGDYSYEQYF. For the CDR3, the DNA is TGTGCCAGCAGCCAAGGGGACTACTCCTACGAGCAGTACTTC.

The chain combines TRBV14 with TRBJ2-6; tentatively, D is TRBD1 (6 bases). Germline CDR1 reads SGHDN; CDR2 reads FVKESK. The V gene lost 5 bases and the J gene lost 5 bases, with 13 bases spanning the gap. The CDR3 extends over 15 amino acids. This CDR3 reads CASSKGEYWANVLTF. CDR3 DNA sequence: TGTGCCAGCAGCAAGGGGGAGTATTGGGCCAACGTCCTGACTTTC.

The V and J genes are TRBV5-1 and TRBJ2-7; 8 positions match TRBD2. The CDR3 sequence is 14 residues long. V lost 0 bases to trimming and J lost 6 bases; unmatched junction nucleotides: 5. Germline CDR1 SGHRS, CDR2 YFSETQ. This chain's CDR3 is CASSLAGGPVEQYF. CDR3 DNA sequence: TGCGCCAGCAGCTTGGCGGGAGGGCCGGTCGAGCAGTACTTC.

The gene calls are TRBV4-2 and TRBJ2-5; 7 positions match TRBD1. CDR3 length: 15 amino acids. Trimming cost V 5 bases and J 2 bases; bases outside gene matches: 8. Germline V gene data show CDR1 as LGHNA and CDR2 as YNFKEQ. For the CDR3, the DNA is TGTGCCAGCAGCTACCGGACAGGATTTCAAGAGACCCAGTACTTC. Translation gives CASSYRTGFQETQYF.

This chain uses TRBV24-1 with TRBJ2-2; the D gene is possibly TRBD1 (5 bases). The CDR3 contains 14 residues. V lost 7 bases, J lost 1 base, and 9 bases lay in between. Looked up from germline, CDR1 is KGHDR and CDR2 is SFDVKD. The CDR3 sequence is CATSPRGNTGELFF. The CDR3 DNA is TGTGCCACCAGCCCTAGGGGGAACACCGGGGAGCTGTTTTTT.

V and J are TRBV30 and TRBJ1-4; D is perhaps TRBD1 (5 bases). This CDR3 region has 14 residues. Per the germline V gene, CDR1 is GTSNPN and CDR2 is SVGIG (reference sequence). Trimming left V 0 bases short and J 8 bases short, with 13 bases between. The CDR3 is CAWSVKWGREKLFF. The CDR3 bases are TGTGCCTGGAGTGTAAAGTGGGGCCGAGAAAAACTGTTTTTT.

This clone was counted only a few times. The V gene is TRBV19, the J gene TRBJ2-3, with a weak D call TRBD1 (6 bases). In germline, CDR1 is LNHDA, CDR2 SQIVND (reference sequence). CDR3 size: 14 residues. V lost 3 bases and J 4 bases, leaving 11 bases between the germline ends. The CDR3 DNA reads as TGTGCCAGTAGTATTAGGACAGCCGCAGATACGCAGTATTTT. Translated, it gives CASSIRTAADTQYF.

This chain's CDR3 is CASSQGAPTEAFF. The DNA for the CDR3 is TGTGCCAGCAGTCAGGGGGCGCCCACTGAAGCTTTCTTT. The chain uses TRBV7-2 and TRBJ1-1; 8 bases line up with TRBD1. Germline CDR1 is SGHTA and CDR2 is FQGNSA. J lost 4 bases, V lost 6 bases, and 4 bases had no gene match. The CDR3 loop spans 13 amino acids. Looking up the rest from reference TRBV7-2 and TRBJ1-1 gives the full variable domain: GAGVSQSPSNKVTEKGKDVELRCDPISGHTALYWYRQSLGQGLEFLIYFQGNSAPDKSGLPSDRFSAERTGGSVSTLTIQRTQQEDSAVYLCASSQGAPTEAFFGQGTRLTVV.

Comments on this clone: Other DNA sequences from this sample encode an identical CDR3 as well. The CDR3 sequence: CASSQGLNQPQHF. The CDR3 DNA reads as TGTGCCAGCAGCCAAGGTCTCAATCAGCCCCAGCATTTT. V is TRBV3-1 (or the pseudogene TRBV3-2) and J is TRBJ1-5; D remains ambiguous. The CDR3 has 13 amino acids. With 1 base removed from V and 3 bases from J, the gap between germline ends came to 4 bases. The V gene's germline CDR1 is LGHDT and CDR2 YNNKEL (reference sequence).

The rearrangement joins TRBV5-1 to TRBJ2-1, with 8 bases identical to TRBD1. Germline V gene sequence: CDR1 SGHRS, CDR2 YFSETQ. There are 15 residues in the CDR3. Unmatched junction bases numbered 11, after V lost 4 bases and J lost 8 bases. The DNA of the CDR3 is TGCGCCAGCAGCGCTCAGGGGGCGCGGTATGATGAGCAGTTCTTC. Translated, it gives CASSAQGARYDEQFF.

The chain recombines TRBV7-2 with TRBJ2-1, with TRBD2 identical over 13 bases. CDR3 length: 16 residues. V shed 5 bases and J 8 bases; nucleotides not matched to a gene: 9. Looked up from germline, CDR1 is SGHTA and CDR2 is FQGNSA. The CDR3 is CASSARLAGGLHEQFF. The CDR3 bases are TGTGCCAGCAGCGCAAGACTAGCGGGAGGACTTCATGAGCAGTTCTTC.

This clone was observed at least ten times. The chain uses TRBV3-1 (or the pseudogene TRBV3-2) and TRBJ1-2; D remains ambiguous. Germline V gene sequence: CDR1 LGHDT, CDR2 YNNKEL (reference sequence). There are 12 residues in the CDR3. Trimming stripped 2 bases from V and 2 bases from J, with 3 bases between. CDR3 nucleotide sequence: TGTGCCAGCAGCCAAACAAACTATGGCTACACCTTC. Protein sequence: CASSQTNYGYTF.

The chain recombines TRBV11-2 with TRBJ2-5, with 8 bases fitting TRBD1. Per the germline V gene, CDR1 is SGHAT and CDR2 is FQNNGV. The CDR3 consists of 13 residues. The trim removed 5 bases at V and 4 bases at J, leaving 3 bases unmatched. The CDR3, as DNA: TGTGCCAGCAGCCCGGACAGGGCAGAGACCCAGTACTTC. Translation gives CASSPDRAETQYF. The variable domain in full, completed from reference TRBV11-2 and TRBJ2-5, reads EAGVAQSPRYKIIEKRQSVAFWCNPISGHATLYWYQQILGQGPKLLIQFQNNGVVDDSQLPKDRFSAERLKGVDSTLKIQPAKLEDSAVYLCASSPDRAETQYFGPGTRLLVL.

This sequence joins TRBV10-3 and TRBJ1-5, with D unclear. The ends were cut back, 3 bases at V and 6 bases at J, with 12 bases in the middle. CDR1 ENHRY and CDR2 SYGVKD come from the germline V gene. This CDR3 has 14 amino acids. This chain's CDR3 is CAISDAAPGQPQHF. The CDR3 bases are TGTGCCATCAGTGATGCGGCTCCGGGTCAGCCCCAGCATTTT.

The chain couples TRBV28 to TRBJ2-2; 8 nucleotides align to TRBD1. CDR1 and CDR2 from the germline V gene are MDHEN and SYDVKM. The CDR3 covers 16 residues. With 7 bases clipped from V and 4 bases from J, the junction kept 11 bases outside the gene matches. The CDR3 bases are TGTGCCAGCACCCGAGAGCAGGGGGCGAGCACCGGGGAGCTGTTTTTT. It codes for CASTREQGASTGELFF.

This chain links TRBV28 with TRBJ2-6; the match to TRBD1 covers 10 bases. The V gene's germline CDR1 is MDHEN and CDR2 SYDVKM. This CDR3 region has 16 residues. V shed 11 bases and J 2 bases; nucleotides not matched to a gene: 9. For the CDR3, the DNA is TGTGCCGTCTCGAGACAGGGGGCTACTGGGGCCAACGTCCTGACTTTC. Translation: CAVSRQGATGANVLTF. Drawing the rest from reference TRBV28 and TRBJ2-6, the complete variable domain is DVKVTQSSRYLVKRTGEKVFLECVQDMDHENMFWYRQDPGLGLRLIYFSYDVKMKEKGDIPEGYSVSREKKERFSLILESASTNQTSMYLCAVSRQGATGANVLTFGAGSRLTVL.